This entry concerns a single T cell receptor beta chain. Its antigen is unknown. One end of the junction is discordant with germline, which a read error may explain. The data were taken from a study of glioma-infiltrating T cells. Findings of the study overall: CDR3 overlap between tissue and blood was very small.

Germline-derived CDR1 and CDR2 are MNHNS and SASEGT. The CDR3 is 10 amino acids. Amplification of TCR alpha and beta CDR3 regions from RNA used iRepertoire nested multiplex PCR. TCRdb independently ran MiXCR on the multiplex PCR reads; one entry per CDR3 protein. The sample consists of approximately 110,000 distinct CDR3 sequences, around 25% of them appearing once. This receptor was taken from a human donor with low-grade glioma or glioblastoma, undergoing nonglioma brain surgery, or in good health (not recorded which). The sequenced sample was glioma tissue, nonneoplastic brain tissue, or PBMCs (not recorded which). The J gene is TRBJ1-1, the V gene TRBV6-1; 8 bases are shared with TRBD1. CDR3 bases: TGTTCCAGTGCAGGGGGCCTAGCTTTCTTT. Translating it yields CSSAGGLAFF.